This T cell receptor (beta chain) was profiled in a study of T cell repertoires in cytomegalovirus infection. Study at large: Recently identified HLA-C-restricted CMV epitopes were used, and well-studied HLA-B-restricted CMV epitopes were used as well. Public TCR beta signatures marked donors with CMV infection and the matching HLA.

Points on this clonotype: Its target is unknown.

Study-wide points: CMV-specific TCR beta clonotypes restricted by HLA-C dominated the ex vivo response.

TCRdb fed the reads into MiXCR, producing one record per CDR3 protein. This sample has about 890,000 distinct CDR3 sequences, with about 33% found just once. The TCR sequence derives from a human donor in good health (CMV status not recorded). Some clones in this sample may be carry-over from other donors' samples. The sequences come from cultured CD8+ T cells from PBMCs, collected from culture after CMV antigen stimulation.

This chain's CDR3 is CASNFNPRGGNTEAFF. The CDR3 DNA reads TGTGCCAGCAACTTCAACCCCCGGGGAGGGAACACTGAAGCTTTCTTT. This rearrangement joins TRBV7-8 to TRBJ1-1; D is uncertain. The V end lost 7 bases, the J end lost 1 base, and 19 bases lay between the germline ends. CDR1 is SGHVS, CDR2 FQNEAQ, per germline. CDR3 length: 16 residues.